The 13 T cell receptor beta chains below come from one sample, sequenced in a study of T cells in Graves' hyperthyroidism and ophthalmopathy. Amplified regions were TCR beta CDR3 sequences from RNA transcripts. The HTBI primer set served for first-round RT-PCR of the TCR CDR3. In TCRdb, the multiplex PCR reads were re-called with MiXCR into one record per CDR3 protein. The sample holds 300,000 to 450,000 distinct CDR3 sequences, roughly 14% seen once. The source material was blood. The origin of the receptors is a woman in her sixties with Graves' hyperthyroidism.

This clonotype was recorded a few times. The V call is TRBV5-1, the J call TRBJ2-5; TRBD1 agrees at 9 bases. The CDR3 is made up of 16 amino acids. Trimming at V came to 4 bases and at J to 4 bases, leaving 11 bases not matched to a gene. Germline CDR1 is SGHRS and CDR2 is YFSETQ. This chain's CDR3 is CASSLTGGQGTETQYF. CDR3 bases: TGCGCCAGCAGCCTCACCGGGGGACAGGGCACAGAGACCCAGTACTTC.

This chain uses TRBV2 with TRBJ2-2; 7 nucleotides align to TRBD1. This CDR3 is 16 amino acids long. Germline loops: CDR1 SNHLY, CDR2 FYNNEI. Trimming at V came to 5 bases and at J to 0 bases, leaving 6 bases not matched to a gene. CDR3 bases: TGTGCCAGCAGTTTGGACAGGACAACGAACACCGGGGAGCTGTTTTTT. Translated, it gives CASSLDRTTNTGELFF.

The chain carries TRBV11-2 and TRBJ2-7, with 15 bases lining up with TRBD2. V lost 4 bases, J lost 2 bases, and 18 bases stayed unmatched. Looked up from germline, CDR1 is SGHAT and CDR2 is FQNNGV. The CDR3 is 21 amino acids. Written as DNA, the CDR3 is TGTGCCAGCAGCTCGGGACTAGCGGGAGGAGACTCACAGGAGGGGCCCTACGAGCAGTACTTC. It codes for CASSSGLAGGDSQEGPYEQYF.

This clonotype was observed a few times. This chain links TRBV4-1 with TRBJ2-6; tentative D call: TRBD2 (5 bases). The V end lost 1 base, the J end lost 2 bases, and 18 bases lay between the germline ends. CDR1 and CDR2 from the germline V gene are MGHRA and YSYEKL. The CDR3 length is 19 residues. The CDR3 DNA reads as TGCGCCAGCAGCCAAGGCTACCCGGGAATCCCCGCTGGGGCCAACGTCCTGACTTTC. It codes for CASSQGYPGIPAGANVLTF.

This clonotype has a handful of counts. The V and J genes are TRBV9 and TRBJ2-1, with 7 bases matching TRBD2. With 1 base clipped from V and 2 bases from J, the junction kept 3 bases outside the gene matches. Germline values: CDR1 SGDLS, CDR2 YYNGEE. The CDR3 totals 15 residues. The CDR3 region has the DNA TGTGCCAGCAGCGTATCGCGGGGGACCTACAATGAGCAGTTCTTC. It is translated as CASSVSRGTYNEQFF.

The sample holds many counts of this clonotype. CDR3 sequence: CASSESVLAGAETQYF. The CDR3, as DNA: TGCGCCAGCAGTGAGTCGGTCCTAGCGGGAGCGGAGACCCAGTACTTC. The chain employs TRBV10-2 and TRBJ2-5; 10 nucleotides align to TRBD2. In germline, CDR1 is WSHSY, CDR2 SAAADI. V gave up 0 bases and J gave up 5 bases; unmatched junction bases: 6. CDR3 length: 16 residues.

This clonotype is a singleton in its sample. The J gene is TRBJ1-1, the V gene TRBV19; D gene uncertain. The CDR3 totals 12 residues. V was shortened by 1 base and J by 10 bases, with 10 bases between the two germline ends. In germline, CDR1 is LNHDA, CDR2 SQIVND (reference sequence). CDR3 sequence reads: CASSIGNRGAFF. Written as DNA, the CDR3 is TGTGCCAGTAGTATAGGCAACAGAGGAGCTTTCTTT.

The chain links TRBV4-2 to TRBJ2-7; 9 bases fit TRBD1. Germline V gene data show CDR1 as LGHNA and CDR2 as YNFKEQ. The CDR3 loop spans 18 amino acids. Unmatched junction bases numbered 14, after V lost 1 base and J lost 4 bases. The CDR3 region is CASSQAPAGTGQKYEQYF. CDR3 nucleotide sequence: TGTGCCAGCAGCCAAGCTCCGGCCGGGACAGGGCAGAAGTACGAGCAGTACTTC.

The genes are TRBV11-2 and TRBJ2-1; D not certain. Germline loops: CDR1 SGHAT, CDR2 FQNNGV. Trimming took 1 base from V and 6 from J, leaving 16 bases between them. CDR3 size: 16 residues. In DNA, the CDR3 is TGTGCCAGCAGCTTAGTAAGGATAGTGCGGTGCAATGAGCAGTTCTTC. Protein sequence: CASSLVRIVRCNEQFF.

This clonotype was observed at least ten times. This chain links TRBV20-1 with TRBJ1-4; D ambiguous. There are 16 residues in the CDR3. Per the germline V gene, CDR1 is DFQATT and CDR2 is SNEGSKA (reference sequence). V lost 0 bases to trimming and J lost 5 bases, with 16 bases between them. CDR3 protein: CSARDMWNSLNEKLFF. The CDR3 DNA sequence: TGCAGTGCTAGAGATATGTGGAACAGCCTCAATGAAAAACTGTTTTTT.

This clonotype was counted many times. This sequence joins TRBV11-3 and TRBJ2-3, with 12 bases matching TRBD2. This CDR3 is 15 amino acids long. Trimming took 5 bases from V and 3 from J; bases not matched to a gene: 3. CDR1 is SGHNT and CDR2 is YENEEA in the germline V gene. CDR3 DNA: TGTGCCAGCAGCGCCGGGACTAGCGGGACAGATACGCAGTATTTT. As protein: CASSAGTSGTDTQYF.

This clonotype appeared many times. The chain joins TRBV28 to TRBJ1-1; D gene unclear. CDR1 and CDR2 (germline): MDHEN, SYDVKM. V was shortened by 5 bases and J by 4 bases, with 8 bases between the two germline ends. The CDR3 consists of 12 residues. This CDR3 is CASSGQSTEAFF. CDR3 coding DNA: TGTGCCAGCAGTGGCCAGAGCACTGAAGCTTTCTTT.

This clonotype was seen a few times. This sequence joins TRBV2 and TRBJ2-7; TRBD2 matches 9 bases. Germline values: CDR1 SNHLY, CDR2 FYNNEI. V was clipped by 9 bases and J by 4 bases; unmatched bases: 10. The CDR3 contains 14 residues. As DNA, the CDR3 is TGTGCCAGTACGAAGGGAGCGGGAGGTTACGAGCAGTACTTC. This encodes CASTKGAGGYEQYF.